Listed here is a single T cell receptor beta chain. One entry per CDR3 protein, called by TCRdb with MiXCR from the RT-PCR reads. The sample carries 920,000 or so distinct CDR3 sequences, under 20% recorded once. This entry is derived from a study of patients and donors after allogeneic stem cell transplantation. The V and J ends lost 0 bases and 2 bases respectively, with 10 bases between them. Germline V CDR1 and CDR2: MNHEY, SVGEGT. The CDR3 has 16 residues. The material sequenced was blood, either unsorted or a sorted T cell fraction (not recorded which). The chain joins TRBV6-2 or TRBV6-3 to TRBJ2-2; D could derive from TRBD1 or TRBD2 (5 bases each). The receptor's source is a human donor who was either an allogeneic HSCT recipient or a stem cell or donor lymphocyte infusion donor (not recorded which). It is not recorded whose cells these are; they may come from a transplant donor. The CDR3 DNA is TGTGCCAGCAGTTACTCTCGGGACGCCAACACCGGGGAGCTGTTTTTT. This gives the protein CASSYSRDANTGELFF.